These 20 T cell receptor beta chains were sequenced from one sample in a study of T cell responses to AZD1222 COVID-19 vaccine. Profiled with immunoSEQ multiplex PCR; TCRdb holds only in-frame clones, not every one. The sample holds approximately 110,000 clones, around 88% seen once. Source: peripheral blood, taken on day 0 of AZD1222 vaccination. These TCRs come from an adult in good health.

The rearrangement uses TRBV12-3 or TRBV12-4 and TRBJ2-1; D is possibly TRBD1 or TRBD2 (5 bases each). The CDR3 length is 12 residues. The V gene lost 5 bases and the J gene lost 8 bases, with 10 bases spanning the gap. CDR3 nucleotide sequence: TGTGCCAGCAGTGGCCAGGGACATGAGCAGTTCTTC. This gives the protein CASSGQGHEQFF.

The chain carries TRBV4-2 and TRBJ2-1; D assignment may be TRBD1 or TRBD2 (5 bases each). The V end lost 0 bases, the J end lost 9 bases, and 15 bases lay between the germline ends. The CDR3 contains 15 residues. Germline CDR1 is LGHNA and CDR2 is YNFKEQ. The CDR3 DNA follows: TGTGCCAGCAGCCAAGACGGGACCCGGGATGGTGAGCAGTTCTTC. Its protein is CASSQDGTRDGEQFF.

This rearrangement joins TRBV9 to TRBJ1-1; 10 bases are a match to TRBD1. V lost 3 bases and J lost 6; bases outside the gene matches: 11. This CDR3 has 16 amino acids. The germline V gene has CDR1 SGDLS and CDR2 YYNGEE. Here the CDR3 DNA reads TGTGCCAGCAGCGGCCTGACAGGGGGCGTTTCGCCTGAAGCTTTCTTT. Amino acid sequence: CASSGLTGGVSPEAFF.

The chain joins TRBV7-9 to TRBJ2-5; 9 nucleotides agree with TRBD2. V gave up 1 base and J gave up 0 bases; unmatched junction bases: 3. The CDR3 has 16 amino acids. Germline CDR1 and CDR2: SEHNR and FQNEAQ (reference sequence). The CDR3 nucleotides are TGTGCCAGCAGCTTAGTAGCGGGGGCGTACCAAGAGACCCAGTACTTC. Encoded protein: CASSLVAGAYQETQYF.

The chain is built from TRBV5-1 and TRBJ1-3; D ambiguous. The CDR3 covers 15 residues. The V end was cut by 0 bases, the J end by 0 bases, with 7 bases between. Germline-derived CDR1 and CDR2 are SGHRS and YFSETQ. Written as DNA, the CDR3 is TGCGCCAGCAGCTTGGGACCCAGCTCTGGAAACACCATATATTTT. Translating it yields CASSLGPSSGNTIYF.

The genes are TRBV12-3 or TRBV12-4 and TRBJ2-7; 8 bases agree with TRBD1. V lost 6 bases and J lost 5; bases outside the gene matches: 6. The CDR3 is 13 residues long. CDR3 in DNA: TGTGCCAGCAGCGACCTGGGACAGGACGAGCAGTACTTC. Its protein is CASSDLGQDEQYF.

CDR3 nucleotides: TGTGCCAGCAGCCAAGATCTAAGGGGGATGCCGTTCTTC. This codes for CASSQDLRGMPFF. V usage is TRBV3-1 (or the pseudogene TRBV3-2) and J usage is TRBJ2-1, with D perhaps matching TRBD1 (6 bases). The V end lost 0 bases, the J end lost 15 bases, and 15 bases lay between the germline ends. The CDR3 sequence is 13 residues long. The germline V gene has CDR1 LGHDT and CDR2 YNNKEL (reference sequence).

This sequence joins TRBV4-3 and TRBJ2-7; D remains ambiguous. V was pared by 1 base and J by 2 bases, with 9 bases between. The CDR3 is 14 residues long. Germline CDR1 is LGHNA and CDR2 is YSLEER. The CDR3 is CASSQGLYPYEQYF. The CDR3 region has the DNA TGCGCCAGCAGCCAAGGGCTCTACCCCTACGAGCAGTACTTC.

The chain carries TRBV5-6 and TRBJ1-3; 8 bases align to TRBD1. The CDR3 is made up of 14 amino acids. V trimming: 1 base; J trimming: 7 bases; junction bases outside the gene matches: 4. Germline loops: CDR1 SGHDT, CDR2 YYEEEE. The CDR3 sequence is CASSLRTGTNTIYF. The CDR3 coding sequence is TGTGCCAGCAGCTTGCGGACAGGGACGAACACCATATATTTT.

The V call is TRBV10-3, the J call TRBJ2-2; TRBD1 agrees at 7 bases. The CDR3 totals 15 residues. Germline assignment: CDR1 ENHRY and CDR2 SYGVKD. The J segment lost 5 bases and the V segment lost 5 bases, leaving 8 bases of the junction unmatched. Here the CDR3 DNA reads TGTGCCATCAGTCCGACAGGGACGACGACCGGGGAGCTGTTTTTT. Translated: CAISPTGTTTGELFF.

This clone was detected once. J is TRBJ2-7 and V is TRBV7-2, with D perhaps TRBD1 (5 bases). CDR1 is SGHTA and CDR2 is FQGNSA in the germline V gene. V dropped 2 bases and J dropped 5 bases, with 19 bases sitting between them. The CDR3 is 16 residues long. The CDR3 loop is CASSLRAGVGDNEQYF. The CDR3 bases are TGTGCCAGCAGCTTAAGGGCTGGGGTAGGGGATAACGAGCAGTACTTC.

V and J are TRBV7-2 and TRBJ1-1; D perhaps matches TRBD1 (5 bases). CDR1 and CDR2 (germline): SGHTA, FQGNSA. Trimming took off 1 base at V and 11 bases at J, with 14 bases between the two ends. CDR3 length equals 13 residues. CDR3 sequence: CASSLGSGTGAFF. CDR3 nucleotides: TGTGCCAGCAGCTTAGGGTCGGGGACTGGGGCTTTCTTT.

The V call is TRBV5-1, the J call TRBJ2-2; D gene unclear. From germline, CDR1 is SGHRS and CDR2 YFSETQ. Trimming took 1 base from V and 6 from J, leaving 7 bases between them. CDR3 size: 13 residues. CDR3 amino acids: CASSLIGSGELFF. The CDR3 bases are TGCGCCAGCAGCTTGATAGGGTCCGGGGAGCTGTTTTTT.

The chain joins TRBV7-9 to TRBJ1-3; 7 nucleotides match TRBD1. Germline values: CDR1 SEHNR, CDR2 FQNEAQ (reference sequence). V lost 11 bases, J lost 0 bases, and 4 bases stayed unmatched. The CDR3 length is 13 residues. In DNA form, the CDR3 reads TGTGCCGGACAGGATGGCTCTGGAAACACCATATATTTT. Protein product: CAGQDGSGNTIYF. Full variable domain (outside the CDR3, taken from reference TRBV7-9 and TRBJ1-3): DTGVSQNPRHKITKRGQNVTFRCDPISEHNRLYWYRQTLGQGPEFLTYFQNEAQLEKSRLLSDRFSAERPKGSFSTLEIQRTEQGDSAMYLCAGQDGSGNTIYFGEGSWLTVV.

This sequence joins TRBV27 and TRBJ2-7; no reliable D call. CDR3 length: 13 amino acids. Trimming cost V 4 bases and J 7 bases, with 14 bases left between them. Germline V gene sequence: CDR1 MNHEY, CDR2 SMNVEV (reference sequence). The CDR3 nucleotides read TGTGCCAGCAGTTCGCTTTCAGAGGAAGAGCAGTACTTC. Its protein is CASSSLSEEEQYF.

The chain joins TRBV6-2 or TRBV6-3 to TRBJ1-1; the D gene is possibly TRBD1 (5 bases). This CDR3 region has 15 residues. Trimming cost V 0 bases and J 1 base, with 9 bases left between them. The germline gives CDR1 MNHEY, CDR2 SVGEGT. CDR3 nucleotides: TGTGCCAGCAGTTACTCGAGGGGCGCGAACACTGAAGCTTTCTTT. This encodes CASSYSRGANTEAFF.

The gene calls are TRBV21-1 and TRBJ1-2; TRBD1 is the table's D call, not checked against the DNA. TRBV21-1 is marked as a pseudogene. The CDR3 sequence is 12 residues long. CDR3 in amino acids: CASSKWLYGYTF. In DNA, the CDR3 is TGTGCCAGCAGCAAATGGCTCTATGGCTACACCTTC.

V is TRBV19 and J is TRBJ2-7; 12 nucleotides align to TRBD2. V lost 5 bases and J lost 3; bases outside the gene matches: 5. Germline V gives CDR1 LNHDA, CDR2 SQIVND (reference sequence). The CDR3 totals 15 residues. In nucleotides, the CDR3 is TGTGCCAGTAGTGTAACTAGCGGGGGGTTCTACGAGCAGTACTTC. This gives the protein CASSVTSGGFYEQYF.

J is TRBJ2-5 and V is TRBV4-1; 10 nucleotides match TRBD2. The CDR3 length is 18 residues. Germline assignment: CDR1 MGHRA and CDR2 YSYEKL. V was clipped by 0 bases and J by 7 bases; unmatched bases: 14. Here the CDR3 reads CASSQELAGSGGGWTQYF. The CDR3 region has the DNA TGCGCCAGCAGCCAAGAACTAGCGGGGAGCGGGGGAGGGTGGACCCAGTACTTC.

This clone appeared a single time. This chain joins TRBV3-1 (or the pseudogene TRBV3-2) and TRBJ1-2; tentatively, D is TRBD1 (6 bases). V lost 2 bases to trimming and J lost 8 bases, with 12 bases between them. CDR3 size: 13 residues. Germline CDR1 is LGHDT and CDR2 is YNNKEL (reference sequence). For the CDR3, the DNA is TGTGCCAGCAGCCAACAACAGGGAGGGGGCTACACCTTC. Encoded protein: CASSQQQGGGYTF.